Listed here are 21 T cell receptor beta chains from one sample, sequenced in a study of chemoradiotherapy in HPV16-positive cancers. This table comes from immunoSEQ multiplex PCR, and its TCRdb copy is limited to in-frame clones, with some not included. Among roughly 34,000 clones listed, around three quarters were seen once. Here the sequenced sample was blood, taken from a patient who underwent chemoradiotherapy. The receptors shown here come from a human donor with HPV-associated anogenital cancer.

The chain uses TRBV27 and TRBJ1-5; TRBD1 aligns across 9 bases. Looked up from germline, CDR1 is MNHEY and CDR2 is SMNVEV (reference sequence). The V gene end was trimmed by 5 bases and the J gene end by 4 bases; junction bases not matched to a gene: 9. This CDR3 spans 16 amino acids. CDR3: CASSRTSGTGNQPQHF. CDR3 nucleotides: TGTGCCAGCAGTCGTACCTCCGGGACAGGGAATCAGCCCCAGCATTTT.

The rearrangement uses TRBV18 and TRBJ1-1; D is uncertain. The CDR3 loop spans 14 amino acids. Germline CDR1 KGHSH, CDR2 LQKENI. Trimming removed 2 bases at V and 1 base at J, with 8 bases between. The chain's CDR3 is CASSPNPRNTEAFF. The CDR3 bases are TGTGCCAGCTCACCAAACCCAAGGAACACTGAAGCTTTCTTT.

J is TRBJ2-5 and V is TRBV7-2; TRBD1 is a possible D gene (6 bases). From germline, CDR1 is SGHTA and CDR2 FQGNSA. This CDR3 spans 15 amino acids. V lost 2 bases and J lost 1, with 11 bases in between. The CDR3: CASSLRSGAQETQYF. The CDR3 DNA is TGTGCCAGCAGCTTACGGTCAGGGGCCCAAGAGACCCAGTACTTC. Full variable domain (remainder filled in from reference TRBV7-2 and TRBJ2-5): GAGVSQSPSNKVTEKGKDVELRCDPISGHTALYWYRQSLGQGLEFLIYFQGNSAPDKSGLPSDRFSAERTGGSVSTLTIQRTQQEDSAVYLCASSLRSGAQETQYFGPGTRLLVL.

V gene TRBV10-1 combines with J gene TRBJ1-1; no definite D call. V shed 2 bases and J shed 1 base, with 5 bases lying between them. Germline V lookup: CDR1 WNHNN, CDR2 SYGVQD (reference sequence). CDR3 length equals 13 residues. This chain's CDR3 is CASSEGQNTEAFF. The CDR3 DNA reads as TGCGCCAGCAGTGAGGGCCAGAACACTGAAGCTTTCTTT.

V gene TRBV9 combines with J gene TRBJ1-6; the D is unclear. Germline-derived CDR1 and CDR2 are SGDLS and YYNGEE. This CDR3 contains 17 residues. V was shortened by 7 bases and J by 5 bases, with 22 bases between the two germline ends. The CDR3 region has the DNA TGTGCCAGCTCAAGAACCGGAGCCTTACGCCATAATTCACCCCTCCACTTT. It translates to CASSRTGALRHNSPLHF.

Written as DNA, the CDR3 is TGTGCCAGCAGTCAGGCAGGACAATCCTACGAGCAGTACTTC. Its translation: CASSQAGQSYEQYF. This chain joins TRBV6-1 and TRBJ2-7; a possible D gene is TRBD1 (5 bases). From germline, CDR1 is MNHNS and CDR2 SASEGT. This CDR3 comprises 14 residues. Trimming pared 5 bases from V and 1 base from J, leaving 12 bases between.

This rearrangement joins TRBV5-1 to TRBJ2-3, with D perhaps matching TRBD1 (6 bases). Germline V lookup: CDR1 SGHRS, CDR2 YFSETQ. V was cut by 5 bases and J by 1 base, with 14 bases left in between. CDR3 size: 15 residues. CDR3 DNA: TGCGCCAGCAGTCTACAGGGTTACGGCACAGATACGCAGTATTTT. This codes for CASSLQGYGTDTQYF.

This chain uses TRBV7-8 with TRBJ1-6; D is undetermined. This CDR3 comprises 18 residues. V dropped 0 bases and J dropped 2 bases, with 14 bases sitting between them. Looked up from germline, CDR1 is SGHVS and CDR2 is FQNEAQ. CDR3 DNA: TGTGCCAGCAGCTTAGCGCCTGGGGAGAGCCCCTATAATTCACCCCTCCACTTT. As protein: CASSLAPGESPYNSPLHF.

This clone has only one observation. V is TRBV5-8 and J is TRBJ2-2, with a possible D match to TRBD2 (6 bases). The germline gives CDR1 SGHTS, CDR2 YDEGEE. Trimming cost V 2 bases and J 4 bases, with 12 bases left between them. This CDR3 spans 15 amino acids. The DNA of the CDR3 is TGTGCCAGCAGCTTATCGGGGGTATTCACCGGGGAGCTGTTTTTT. It specifies CASSLSGVFTGELFF.

The V and J genes are TRBV18 and TRBJ2-7; 9 positions match TRBD2. With 1 base clipped from V and 9 bases from J, the junction kept 13 bases outside the gene matches. The CDR3 contains 16 residues. Germline V gene sequence: CDR1 KGHSH, CDR2 LQKENI. The CDR3 protein is CASSPQGPRGGVVQYF. The CDR3 region has the DNA TGTGCCAGCTCACCACAAGGACCGCGCGGGGGGGTGGTGCAGTACTTC.

The V and J genes are TRBV30 and TRBJ1-5; no reliable D call. This CDR3 has 14 residues. Germline V gene sequence: CDR1 GTSNPN, CDR2 SVGIG (reference sequence). The V end was cut by 2 bases, the J end by 2 bases, with 10 bases between. The CDR3 spells CAWSIGARNQPQHF. Here the CDR3 DNA reads TGTGCCTGGAGTATAGGAGCACGCAATCAGCCCCAGCATTTT.

The genes are TRBV7-8 and TRBJ1-2; a weak D match, TRBD1 (5 bases). V lost 0 bases and J lost 4, with 9 bases in between. CDR1 SGHVS and CDR2 FQNEAQ come from the germline V gene. CDR3 length: 14 residues. CDR3 residues: CASSLADGTYGYTF. The CDR3 coding sequence is TGTGCCAGCAGCTTAGCGGACGGGACCTATGGCTACACCTTC.

The rearrangement uses TRBV19 and TRBJ1-2; no definite D call. The V and J ends lost 5 bases and 2 bases respectively, with 9 bases between them. The CDR3 runs 13 residues. CDR1 and CDR2 (germline): LNHDA, SQIVND (reference sequence). The CDR3 DNA follows: TGTGCCAGTAGTTGGAGGGAGAACTATGGCTACACCTTC. Residues: CASSWRENYGYTF.

About this clone itself: The junction departs from germline at one end; a sequencing error may be responsible. The chain links TRBV25-1 to TRBJ2-7; D perhaps matches TRBD2 (5 bases). This CDR3 is built from 12 residues. CDR1 is MGHDK, CDR2 SYGVNS, per germline. CDR3 protein: CASSEYEWELYF. The CDR3 nucleotides read TGTGCCAGCAGTGAATACGAGTGGGAGCTGTACTTC.

The rearrangement joins TRBV10-2 to TRBJ1-2, with D maybe TRBD1 (6 bases). V was shortened by 4 bases and J by 8 bases, with 8 bases between the two germline ends. Per germline, CDR1 WSHSY and CDR2 SAAADI. The CDR3 spans 11 residues. CDR3 coding DNA: TGCGCCAGCAGTGCAGGGGTAGGCTACACCTTC. This translates into CASSAGVGYTF.

The chain couples TRBV10-3 to TRBJ2-1; D is possibly TRBD2 (6 bases). Germline assignment: CDR1 ENHRY and CDR2 SYGVKD. This CDR3 contains 14 residues. V was cut by 7 bases and J by 0 bases, with 10 bases left in between. CDR3 sequence: CAITPGGSYNEQFF. The CDR3 bases are TGTGCCATCACCCCCGGGGGCTCCTACAATGAGCAGTTCTTC.

This clone has just one count. This chain uses TRBV6-5 with TRBJ1-6; no definite D call. Germline V gene data show CDR1 as MNHEY and CDR2 as SVGAGI. V lost 4 bases and J 7 bases, leaving 11 bases between the germline ends. This CDR3 contains 14 residues. The CDR3 region is CASSSRAMNSPLHF. As DNA, the CDR3 is TGTGCCAGCAGTTCCCGGGCCATGAATTCACCCCTCCACTTT.

This clone was observed a handful of times. The V gene is TRBV19, the J gene TRBJ2-6, with D tentatively TRBD2 (6 bases). The length of the CDR3 is 14 residues. Trimming took off 8 bases at V and 0 bases at J, with 8 bases between the two ends. Germline CDR1 reads LNHDA; CDR2 reads SQIVND (reference sequence). CDR3: CASWRGSGANVLTF. CDR3 DNA: TGTGCCAGTTGGAGGGGCTCTGGGGCCAACGTCCTGACTTTC. Complete variable domain (other parts from reference TRBV19 and TRBJ2-6): DGGITQSPKYLFRKEGQNVTLSCEQNLNHDAMYWYRQDPGQGLRLIYYSQIVNDFQKGDIAEGYSVSREKKESFPLTVTSAQKNPTAFYLCASWRGSGANVLTFGAGSRLTVL.

The chain combines TRBV25-1 with TRBJ2-3; the D is unclear. Germline CDR1 and CDR2: MGHDK and SYGVNS. CDR3 length equals 12 residues. The V end lost 4 bases, the J end lost 10 bases, and 12 bases lay between the germline ends. CDR3 in amino acids: CASSGRIEAQYF. DNA of the CDR3: TGTGCCAGCAGTGGAAGGATTGAGGCGCAGTATTTT.

The rearrangement joins TRBV27 to TRBJ1-1; D is uncertain. The V end was cut by 2 bases, the J end by 5 bases, with 9 bases between. Germline CDR1 MNHEY, CDR2 SMNVEV (reference sequence). There are 13 residues in the CDR3. This chain's CDR3 is CASSLLTGTEAFF. As DNA, the CDR3 is TGTGCCAGCAGTTTACTTACCGGGACTGAAGCTTTCTTT.

The V call is TRBV5-1, the J call TRBJ2-4; TRBD2 agrees at 11 bases. The CDR3 contains 19 residues. Trimming removed 1 base from V and 0 bases from J; junction bases left unmatched: 9. CDR1 and CDR2 (germline): SGHRS, YFSETQ. The DNA of the CDR3 is TGCGCCAGCAGCTTGTTATCTACTAGCGGGGGAATAGCCAAAAACATTCAGTACTTC. Amino acid sequence: CASSLLSTSGGIAKNIQYF.